This T cell receptor beta chain emerged from a study of blood T cells in healthy people across ages. Sample-barcoded 5' priming and a J-beta primer mix drove a second PCR of about 6 to 11 cycles. TCRdb recomputed calls from the 5' RACE reads with MiXCR, one row per CDR3 protein. The table records roughly 830,000 distinct CDR3 sequences, around 62% of them present only once. The CDR3 has 15 amino acids. Trimming left V 5 bases short and J 2 bases short, with 12 bases between. Germline lookup yields CDR1 MNHNY and CDR2 SVGAGI (reference sequence). This sequence joins TRBV6-6 and TRBJ1-4, with D hard to call. The clonotype comes from a man aged 25 to 40 in good health. Input material: blood. The CDR3 sequence is CASSPIRRTNEKLFF. DNA of the CDR3: TGTGCCAGCAGTCCCATCAGGCGGACTAATGAAAAACTGTTTTTT.